The present entry profiles one TCR beta chain with its context. The antigen remains unidentified. These data originate in a study of vaccination and CD4 T cells after COVID-19. Study-level information: Six males and four females, two Hispanic, made up the convalescents. General study results and limits: The great majority, 304 of 307 vaccine-specific clones, proved spike mono-reactive in convalescent patients.

The Oncomine TCR Beta short-read assay was what sequenced the DNA obtained from cultured CD4+ T cells. The authors extracted genomic DNA from cultured CD4+ T cells. TCRdb re-analysed the PCR reads in MiXCR, keeping a single row per CDR3 protein. The sample records over 6,500 distinct CDR3 sequences, around 40% being singletons. The ends lost 3 bases at V and 2 bases at J; junction bases unmatched: 13. The CDR3 consists of 17 residues. Germline V gene data show CDR1 as SGHRS and CDR2 as YFSETQ. Treatment here: roughly 10-day PBMC culture with coronavirus spike peptide pools or control peptides (ViraFEST assay). Researchers collected the unexposed donor's CD4+ T cells before the COVID-19 pandemic (2011-2018).

V usage is TRBV5-1 and J usage is TRBJ1-2; the match to TRBD1 covers 7 bases. What was sequenced was CD4+ T cells from blood, cultured in vitro. The receptor was isolated from a human donor in good health. DNA of the CDR3: TGCGCCAGCAGCTCCCACCGGACAGGTCGGGAGAACTATGGCTACACCTTC. This sequence encodes CASSSHRTGRENYGYTF.